What follows are 20 T cell receptor beta chains derived from one specimen sequenced in a study of OX40 agonist ivuxolimab in advanced cancers. The table came from immunoSEQ multiplex PCR; TCRdb's copy has only in-frame clones and leaves some out. The sample shows roughly 48,000 clones, roughly 83% of them seen only once. This specimen consisted of CD4+ or CD8+ T cells sorted from blood, obtained in a trial of the OX40 agonist ivuxolimab. These TCRs come from an adult with an advanced solid tumor such as melanoma, head and neck, liver or kidney cancer.

The chain recombines TRBV4-1 with TRBJ1-4, with D perhaps TRBD1 (6 bases). Trimming cost V 4 bases and J 8 bases, with 11 bases left between them. This CDR3 has 13 amino acids. Germline V gene lookup returns CDR1 MGHRA and CDR2 YSYEKL. CDR3 in amino acids: CASSLQGREKLFF. The CDR3 nucleotides read TGCGCCAGCAGCCTTCAGGGGCGGGAAAAACTGTTTTTT.

The J gene is TRBJ2-2, the V gene TRBV7-9; TRBD1 aligns across 7 bases. CDR3 length: 16 amino acids. Per germline, CDR1 SEHNR and CDR2 FQNEAQ (reference sequence). After removal of 6 bases from V and 6 bases from J, the junction contained 13 bases not matched to a gene. CDR3 nucleotides: TGTGCCAGCAGACACGAAGGACAGGTTTGGGCCGGGGAGCTGTTTTTT. It yields the protein CASRHEGQVWAGELFF.

The chain couples TRBV19 to TRBJ1-4, with 8 bases lining up with TRBD1. V was clipped by 3 bases and J by 8 bases; unmatched bases: 5. This CDR3 comprises 14 residues. CDR1 LNHDA and CDR2 SQIVND come from the germline V gene (reference sequence). This chain's CDR3 is CASSIDRGTEKLFF. CDR3 coding DNA: TGTGCCAGTAGTATCGACAGGGGAACGGAAAAACTGTTTTTT.

This chain uses TRBV7-9 with TRBJ2-3, with 10 nucleotides matching TRBD2. The CDR3 extends over 16 amino acids. Germline V gene lookup returns CDR1 SEHNR and CDR2 FQNEAQ (reference sequence). Trimming at V came to 5 bases and at J to 3 bases, leaving 8 bases not matched to a gene. The CDR3 sequence is CASSQSSGSGTDTQYF. DNA of the CDR3: TGTGCCAGCAGCCAGTCTAGCGGGAGTGGTACAGATACGCAGTATTTT.

V is TRBV27 and J is TRBJ2-6; D is possibly TRBD2 (5 bases). Germline CDR1 reads MNHEY; CDR2 reads SMNVEV (reference sequence). The CDR3 sequence is 20 residues long. Trimming pared 6 bases from V and 0 bases from J, leaving 24 bases between. CDR3 sequence (DNA): TGTGCCAGCAGATTTTTGACGACTAATAGAATCAGCTCTGGGGCCAACGTCCTGACTTTC. Its protein product is CASRFLTTNRISSGANVLTF.

Worth noting for this clone: This sample includes further DNA sequences coding for the same CDR3. In DNA form, the CDR3 reads TGTGCCAGCAGCGTAGAGGGGACAGATACGCAGTATTTT. Protein: CASSVEGTDTQYF. The J gene is TRBJ2-3, the V gene TRBV9; D is perhaps TRBD1 (5 bases). CDR1 is SGDLS and CDR2 is YYNGEE in the germline V gene. The germline V and J ends were trimmed by 0 bases and 3 bases, with 5 bases remaining between them. The CDR3 has 13 residues.

The chain links TRBV6-6 to TRBJ1-5, with D unclear. V lost 0 bases, J lost 4 bases, and 10 bases lay in between. CDR3 length: 15 residues. The germline gives CDR1 MNHNY, CDR2 SVGAGI (reference sequence). The CDR3 here is CASSYSGKRNQPQHF. The DNA for the CDR3 is TGTGCCAGCAGTTACTCAGGGAAACGGAATCAGCCCCAGCATTTT.

This chain links TRBV2 with TRBJ2-1; D is perhaps TRBD1 or TRBD2 (6 bases each). V lost 2 bases, J lost 5 bases, and 13 bases lay in between. CDR3 length: 15 residues. The V gene's germline CDR1 is SNHLY and CDR2 FYNNEI. CDR3 protein: CASSELEGGHNEQFF. Written as DNA, the CDR3 is TGTGCCAGCAGTGAACTAGAGGGGGGTCACAATGAGCAGTTCTTC.

This sequence joins TRBV7-9 and TRBJ1-2; D gene uncertain. This CDR3 comprises 15 residues. Trimming removed 1 base from V and 0 bases from J, with 9 bases in between. Germline CDR1 is SEHNR and CDR2 is FQNEAQ (reference sequence). The CDR3 coding sequence is TGTGCCAGCAGCTTAGGCGACGGCTCTAACTATGGCTACACCTTC. It encodes CASSLGDGSNYGYTF. The full variable domain, its missing parts supplied by reference TRBV7-9 and TRBJ1-2, is DTGVSQNPRHKITKRGQNVTFRCDPISEHNRLYWYRQTLGQGPEFLTYFQNEAQLEKSRLLSDRFSAERPKGSFSTLEIQRTEQGDSAMYLCASSLGDGSNYGYTFGSGTRLTVV.

The genes are TRBV9 and TRBJ2-5; TRBD2 agrees at 12 bases. The CDR3 sequence is 18 residues long. Trimming at V came to 6 bases and at J to 1 base, leaving 13 bases not matched to a gene. The V gene's germline CDR1 is SGDLS and CDR2 YYNGEE. CDR3 protein: CASNAEGLAGARQETQYF. As DNA, the CDR3 is TGTGCCAGCAATGCGGAGGGACTAGCGGGCGCCCGCCAAGAGACCCAGTACTTC.

In its sample, this clone was seen once. This chain connects TRBV19 to TRBJ2-2, with a weak D call TRBD1 (6 bases). Trimming took off 4 bases at V and 6 bases at J, with 9 bases between the two ends. This CDR3 is built from 13 residues. Germline V gene data show CDR1 as LNHDA and CDR2 as SQIVND (reference sequence). CDR3 sequence: CASSNRVPGELFF. The CDR3 DNA reads TGTGCCAGTAGTAACAGGGTTCCCGGGGAGCTGTTTTTT.

V gene TRBV28 combines with J gene TRBJ2-1; D gene uncertain. The CDR3 loop spans 15 amino acids. In germline, CDR1 is MDHEN, CDR2 SYDVKM. V shed 5 bases and J shed 6 bases, with 17 bases lying between them. Written as DNA, the CDR3 is TGTGCCAGCAGTCCATCCGGTATAGGTCTCAATGAGCAGTTCTTC. This translates into CASSPSGIGLNEQFF.

The rearrangement links TRBV5-4 to TRBJ2-5; D is undetermined. Deletions cut 4 bases from V and 0 bases from J, with 13 bases between. Germline CDR1 SGHNT, CDR2 YYREEE (reference sequence). The CDR3 loop spans 15 amino acids. The CDR3 coding sequence is TGTGCCAGCAGCCAGTCCAGCTACTACCAAGAGACCCAGTACTTC. Its translation: CASSQSSYYQETQYF.

The V call is TRBV5-1, the J call TRBJ2-3; D remains unclear. Germline CDR1 and CDR2: SGHRS and YFSETQ. The CDR3 loop spans 15 amino acids. The V and J ends lost 4 bases and 6 bases respectively, with 18 bases between them. CDR3 DNA: TGCGCCAGCAGCCTTTTTCGCCAACTTAGGGATACGCAGTATTTT. This translates into CASSLFRQLRDTQYF.

This chain links TRBV10-3 with TRBJ2-6, with D possibly TRBD1 on 7 matching bases. Trimming cost V 7 bases and J 0 bases, with 13 bases left between them. This CDR3 has 16 amino acids. CDR1 and CDR2 from the germline V gene are ENHRY and SYGVKD. CDR3 region: CAITAGGHSGANVLTF. The CDR3 nucleotides read TGTGCCATCACGGCAGGGGGGCACTCTGGGGCCAACGTCCTGACTTTC.

This clone was seen a few times. J is TRBJ2-1 and V is TRBV28; 9 bases are a match to TRBD1. The CDR3 sequence is 16 residues long. Looked up from germline, CDR1 is MDHEN and CDR2 is SYDVKM. Trimming took 3 bases from V and 1 from J; bases not matched to a gene: 4. In nucleotides, the CDR3 is TGTGCCAGCAGTTTGTCCGGGACAGGGTCCTACAATGAGCAGTTCTTC. This gives the protein CASSLSGTGSYNEQFF. Combining the CDR3 with reference TRBV28 and TRBJ2-1 gives the whole variable domain DVKVTQSSRYLVKRTGEKVFLECVQDMDHENMFWYRQDPGLGLRLIYFSYDVKMKEKGDIPEGYSVSREKKERFSLILESASTNQTSMYLCASSLSGTGSYNEQFFGPGTRLTVL.

The J gene is TRBJ2-3, the V gene TRBV21-1; the D call TRBD1 from the table was never checked on the DNA. TRBV21-1 is assigned pseudogene status. The CDR3 sequence is 16 residues long. The CDR3 sequence: CASKASRFETTDTQYF. In DNA, the CDR3 is TGTGCCAGTAAAGCCTCCAGGTTCGAAACTACAGATACGCAGTATTTT.

In nucleotides, the CDR3 is TGCGCCAGCAGCCTCCGGGACAGCTTCTCTGGGGCCAACGTCCTGACTTTC. Its translation: CASSLRDSFSGANVLTF. The V gene is TRBV5-1, the J gene TRBJ2-6; 7 bases line up with TRBD1. Germline V gives CDR1 SGHRS, CDR2 YFSETQ. The V segment lost 4 bases and the J segment 0 bases; nucleotides outside the gene matches: 7. The length of the CDR3 is 17 residues.

The genes are TRBV15 and TRBJ2-2; no firm D call. CDR1 LNHNV and CDR2 YYDKDF come from the germline V gene (reference sequence). There are 15 residues in the CDR3. Trimming stripped 5 bases from V and 1 base from J, with 11 bases between. In nucleotides, the CDR3 is TGTGCCACCAGCCTCGTCGGCTGGAACACCGGGGAGCTGTTTTTT. Its translation is CATSLVGWNTGELFF.

The chain combines TRBV28 with TRBJ2-2, with 8 bases that match TRBD1. The CDR3 spans 16 residues. The V gene end was trimmed by 4 bases and the J gene end by 3 bases; junction bases not matched to a gene: 7. Germline CDR1 reads MDHEN; CDR2 reads SYDVKM. The CDR3 reads CASSSPGQEYTGELFF. CDR3 bases: TGTGCCAGCAGTTCACCGGGACAGGAGTACACCGGGGAGCTGTTTTTT. Based on the CDR3 plus reference TRBV28 and TRBJ2-2, the full variable domain is DVKVTQSSRYLVKRTGEKVFLECVQDMDHENMFWYRQDPGLGLRLIYFSYDVKMKEKGDIPEGYSVSREKKERFSLILESASTNQTSMYLCASSSPGQEYTGELFFGEGSRLTVL.